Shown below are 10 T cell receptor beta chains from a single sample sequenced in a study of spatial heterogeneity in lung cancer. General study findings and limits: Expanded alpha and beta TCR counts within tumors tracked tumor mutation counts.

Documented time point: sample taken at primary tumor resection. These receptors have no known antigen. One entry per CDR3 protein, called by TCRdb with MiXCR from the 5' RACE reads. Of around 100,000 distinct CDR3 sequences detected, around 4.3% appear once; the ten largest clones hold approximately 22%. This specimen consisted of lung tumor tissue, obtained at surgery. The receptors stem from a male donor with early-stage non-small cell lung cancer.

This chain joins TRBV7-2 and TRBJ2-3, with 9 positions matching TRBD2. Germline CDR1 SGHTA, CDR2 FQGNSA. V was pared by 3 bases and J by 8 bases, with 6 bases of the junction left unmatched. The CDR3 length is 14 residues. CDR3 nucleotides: TGTGCCAGCAGCTTGGGACTAGCTTTAATTACGCAGTATTTT. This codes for CASSLGLALITQYF.

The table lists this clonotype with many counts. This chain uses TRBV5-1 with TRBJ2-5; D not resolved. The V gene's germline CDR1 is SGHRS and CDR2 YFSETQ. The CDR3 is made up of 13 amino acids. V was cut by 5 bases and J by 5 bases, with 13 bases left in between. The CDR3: CASRVRDEETQYF. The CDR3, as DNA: TGCGCCAGCAGAGTAAGGGATGAGGAGACCCAGTACTTC.

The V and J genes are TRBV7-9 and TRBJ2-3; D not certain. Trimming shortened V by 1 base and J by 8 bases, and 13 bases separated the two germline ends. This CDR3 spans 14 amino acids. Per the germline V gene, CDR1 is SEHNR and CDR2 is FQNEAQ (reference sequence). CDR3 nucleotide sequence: TGTGCCAGCAGCTTAGGTCTCCGGGTCCCTACGCAGTATTTT. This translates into CASSLGLRVPTQYF.

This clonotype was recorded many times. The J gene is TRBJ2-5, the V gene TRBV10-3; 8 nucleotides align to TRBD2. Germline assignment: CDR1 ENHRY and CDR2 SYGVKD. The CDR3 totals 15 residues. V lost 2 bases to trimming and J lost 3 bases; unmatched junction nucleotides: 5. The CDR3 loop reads CAISETSGVKETQYF. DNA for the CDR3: TGTGCCATCAGTGAGACTAGCGGAGTCAAAGAGACCCAGTACTTC.

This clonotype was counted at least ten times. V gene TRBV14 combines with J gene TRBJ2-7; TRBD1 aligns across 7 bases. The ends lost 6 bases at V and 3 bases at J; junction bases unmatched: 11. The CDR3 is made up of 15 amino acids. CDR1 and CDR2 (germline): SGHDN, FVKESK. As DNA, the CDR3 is TGTGCCAGCAGAAATTCCGGGACAGCGTTCTACGAGCAGTACTTC. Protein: CASRNSGTAFYEQYF.

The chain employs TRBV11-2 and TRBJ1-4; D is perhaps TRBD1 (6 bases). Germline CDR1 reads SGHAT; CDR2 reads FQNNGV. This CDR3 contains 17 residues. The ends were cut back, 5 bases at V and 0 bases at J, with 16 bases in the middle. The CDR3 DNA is TGTGCCAGCAGCCCGGGGGCAGGACATGCAACTAATGAAAAACTGTTTTTT. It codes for CASSPGAGHATNEKLFF.

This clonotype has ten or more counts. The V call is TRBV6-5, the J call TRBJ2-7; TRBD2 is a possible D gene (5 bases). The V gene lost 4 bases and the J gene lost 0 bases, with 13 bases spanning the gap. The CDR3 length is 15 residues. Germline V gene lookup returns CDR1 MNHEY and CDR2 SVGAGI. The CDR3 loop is CASSSGWESSYEQYF. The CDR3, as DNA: TGTGCCAGCAGTTCGGGTTGGGAGAGCTCCTACGAGCAGTACTTC.

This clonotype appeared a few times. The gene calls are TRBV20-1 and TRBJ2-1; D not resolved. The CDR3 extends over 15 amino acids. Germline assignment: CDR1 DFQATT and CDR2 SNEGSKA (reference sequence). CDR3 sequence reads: CSASVPGPPPNEQFF. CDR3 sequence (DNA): TGCAGCGCATCCGTCCCGGGCCCGCCCCCCAATGAGCAGTTCTTC.

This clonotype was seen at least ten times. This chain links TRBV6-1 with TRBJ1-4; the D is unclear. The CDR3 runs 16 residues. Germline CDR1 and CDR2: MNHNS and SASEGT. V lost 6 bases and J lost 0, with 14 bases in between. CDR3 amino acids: CASRDQAGATNEKLFF. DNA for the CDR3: TGTGCCAGCAGGGATCAGGCGGGCGCAACTAATGAAAAACTGTTTTTT.

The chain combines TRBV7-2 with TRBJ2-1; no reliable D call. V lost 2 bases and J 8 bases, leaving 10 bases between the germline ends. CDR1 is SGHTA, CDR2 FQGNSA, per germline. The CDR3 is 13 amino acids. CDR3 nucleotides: TGTGCCAGCAGCTTACTGGTTTCGGATGAGCAGTTCTTC. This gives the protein CASSLLVSDEQFF.